These 5 T cell receptor beta chains share one sample of origin, sequenced in a study of CD8+ T cells in alopecia areata listed by TCRdb under 2018. Library preparation was by the immunoSEQ multiplex PCR assay. RNA was extracted from all samples and reverse transcribed into cDNA, which served as template for TCR sequencing. Here the immuneACCESS table is served through TCRdb, limited to in-frame sequences with V and J called. Missing clones are a known gap in these copies; in checked studies unresolved V genes cover under half, and the rest lacks a known reason. The sample table shows about 200,000 clones, and 55% to 70% are seen once. Around 3.9% of the sample rests with the top ten. Read against the paper, the sample's time point label means: four to five weeks on oral tofacitinib. The sample's treatment or condition label is to be understood as: oral pan-JAK inhibitor, 5-10 mg twice daily. Sequences were derived from CD4+ T cells sorted from blood, sampled at week 4, from a patient treated with tofacitinib. The receptors derive from a human donor with alopecia areata.

The chain carries TRBV6-1 and TRBJ1-5; D is uncertain. The CDR3 covers 17 residues. CDR1 and CDR2 (germline): MNHNS, SASEGT. V was pared by 4 bases and J by 2 bases, with 18 bases between. The CDR3 DNA reads TGTGCCAGCAGTGGCTTGACAAACCTCCTGGGCAATCAGCCCCAGCATTTT. Translating it yields CASSGLTNLLGNQPQHF.

The CDR3 sequence is CASSQVVGGYGYTF. CDR3 coding DNA: TGCGCCAGCAGCCAAGTTGTGGGCGGCTATGGCTACACCTTC. V gene TRBV4-1 combines with J gene TRBJ1-2; D not resolved. The CDR3 is made up of 14 amino acids. The V end was cut by 1 base, the J end by 4 bases, with 10 bases between. Germline CDR1 and CDR2: MGHRA and YSYEKL.

This clone has only a few counts. The chain combines TRBV4-2 with TRBJ1-2; D may be TRBD1 (5 bases). This CDR3 has 16 amino acids. In germline, CDR1 is LGHNA, CDR2 YNFKEQ. V was trimmed by 1 base and J by 6 bases, leaving 18 bases between them. CDR3 nucleotide sequence: TGTGCCAGCAGCCAAGCGGGCAGCGGAGGGGTCAATGGCTACACCTTC. This translates into CASSQAGSGGVNGYTF.

The chain recombines TRBV5-1 with TRBJ2-5; D is ambiguous. The germline V and J ends were trimmed by 1 base and 4 bases, with 5 bases remaining between them. The CDR3 totals 12 residues. Germline CDR1 and CDR2: SGHRS and YFSETQ. In nucleotides, the CDR3 is TGCGCCAGCAGCTTGCAGGCAGAGACCCAGTACTTC. Amino acid sequence: CASSLQAETQYF.

The chain is built from TRBV5-6 and TRBJ1-5, with D perhaps matching TRBD1 (5 bases). Germline V gene lookup returns CDR1 SGHDT and CDR2 YYEEEE. V lost 0 bases and J lost 3, with 13 bases in between. The length of the CDR3 is 16 residues. CDR3 in amino acids: CASSLALGRNNQPQHF. CDR3 DNA sequence: TGTGCCAGCAGCTTGGCCCTGGGACGGAACAATCAGCCCCAGCATTTT.